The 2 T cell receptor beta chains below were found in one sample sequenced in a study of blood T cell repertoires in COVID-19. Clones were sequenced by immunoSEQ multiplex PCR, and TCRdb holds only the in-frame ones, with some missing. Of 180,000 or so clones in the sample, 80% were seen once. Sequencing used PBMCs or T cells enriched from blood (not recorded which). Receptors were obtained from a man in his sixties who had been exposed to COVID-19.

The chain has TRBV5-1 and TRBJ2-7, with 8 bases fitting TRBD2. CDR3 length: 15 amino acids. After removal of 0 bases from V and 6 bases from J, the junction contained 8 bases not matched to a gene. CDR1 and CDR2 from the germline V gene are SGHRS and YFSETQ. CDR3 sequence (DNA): TGCGCCAGCAGCTTGGCGGGGGGGTCAAGGAGCGAGCAGTACTTC. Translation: CASSLAGGSRSEQYF.

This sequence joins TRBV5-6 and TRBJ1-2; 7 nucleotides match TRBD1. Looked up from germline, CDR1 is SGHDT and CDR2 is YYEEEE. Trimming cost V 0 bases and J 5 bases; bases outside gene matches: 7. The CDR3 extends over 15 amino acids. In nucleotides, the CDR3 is TGTGCCAGCAGCTTGGAAAAGGGGGCAAGGTATGGCTACACCTTC. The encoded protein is CASSLEKGARYGYTF.